The entry below gives a single T cell receptor (beta chain) sequence along with its context. Its antigen is currently unknown. The data originate from a study of beta chain features in type 1 diabetes. There was one heparinised blood draw per donor, averaging approximately 120 mL. V was pared by 6 bases and J by 3 bases, with 12 bases between. There are 14 residues in the CDR3. Per germline, CDR1 KGHSH and CDR2 LQKENI. Study-wide results and caveats: In every one of the four CD4+ subsets, TCRB CDR3s were moderately but significantly shorter in Type 1 diabetes patients. In the patient group, naive, central memory and Treg TCRB repertoires seemed more alike than in the healthy donor group.

The sequenced template was cDNA made from the entire isolated RNA. Measured with immunoSEQ multiplex PCR; TCRdb has only the in-frame clones, and not every one. The sample records about 250,000 clones, 11% being singletons. V gene TRBV18 combines with J gene TRBJ2-1; possibly TRBD1 for D (5 bases). The clonotype comes from a man aged 25 to 40 with type 1 diabetes. Sequencing was carried out using naive CD4+ T cells from blood. CDR3 residues: CASSPRGVYNEQFF. For the CDR3, the DNA is TGTGCCAGCTCCCCAAGGGGTGTCTACAATGAGCAGTTCTTC.